These 30 T cell receptor beta chains were all obtained from the same sample, sequenced in a study of low-dose radiotherapy and immunotherapy resistance in tumors. First-strand cDNA used TRAV- and TRBV-specific primers, covering alpha and beta chains. It was with a constant-region primer and a V-primer adapter that TCRs were amplified over about 20 PCR cycles. TCRdb re-called the reads with MiXCR, one entry per CDR3 protein. The data show about 39,000 distinct CDR3 sequences, about 20% seen once. Specified time point: after trial treatment. Treatment defined: LDRT plus nivolumab, ipilimumab, low-dose cyclophosphamide and aspirin (RACIN trial). The sequencing here drew on PBMCs, taken after low-dose radiotherapy plus immunotherapy. These receptors all come from a female donor with ovarian cancer.

The chain employs TRBV10-3 and TRBJ2-1; 14 positions agree with TRBD2. Germline trimming cut 10 bases from V and 7 bases from J; bases unmatched to any gene: 9. Germline V lookup: CDR1 ENHRY, CDR2 SYGVKD. The CDR3 length is 15 residues. The CDR3 DNA reads as TGTGCCACCGGGACTAGCGGGAGTTTCGGAAATGAGCAGTTCTTC. This encodes CATGTSGSFGNEQFF.

The table lists this clonotype with many counts. The rearrangement uses TRBV29-1 and TRBJ2-3; 8 positions agree with TRBD2. The CDR3 loop spans 12 amino acids. The ends lost 5 bases at V and 4 bases at J; junction bases unmatched: 2. In germline, CDR1 is SQVTM, CDR2 ANQGSEA. The CDR3 nucleotides read TGCAGCGTTAGCGGGAGTGCAGATACGCAGTATTTT. Its protein product is CSVSGSADTQYF.

This clonotype occurred a few times. The J gene is TRBJ1-4, the V gene TRBV12-3 or TRBV12-4, with D uncertain. This CDR3 region has 11 residues. V was pared by 6 bases and J by 8 bases, with 7 bases between. The CDR3 DNA is TGTGCCAGCAGCCTAAGAGAAAAACTGTTTTTT. It is translated as CASSLREKLFF.

The table lists this clonotype with a few counts. A far larger clone is one base from this, pointing to a likely read error. The rearrangement joins TRBV9 to TRBJ2-7; 11 bases line up with TRBD1. The CDR3 spans 18 residues. Germline CDR1 and CDR2: SGDLS and YYNGEE. The J segment lost 7 bases and the V segment lost 4 bases, leaving 19 bases of the junction unmatched. In nucleotides, the CDR3 is TGTGCCAGCAGCACGCGGACAGGGGGCATGAGCTCCTACAATGAGCAGTACTTC. It translates to CASSTRTGGMSSYNEQYF.

This clonotype was observed at least ten times. The chain has TRBV19 and TRBJ2-1; D might be TRBD1 (6 bases). V lost 6 bases, J lost 5 bases, and 17 bases lay in between. Germline loops: CDR1 LNHDA, CDR2 SQIVND (reference sequence). The CDR3 spans 15 residues. The CDR3 nucleotides are TGTGCCAGTAGGATGTGGGCAGGGGAGAACAATGAGCAGTTCTTC. Its translation is CASRMWAGENNEQFF.

This clonotype was seen repeatedly, ten times or more. The chain employs TRBV4-1 and TRBJ2-1; 9 nucleotides agree with TRBD2. The germline V gene encodes CDR1 MGHRA and CDR2 YSYEKL. J was trimmed by 0 bases and V by 7 bases; bases with no gene match: 13. The CDR3 totals 18 residues. CDR3 residues: CASTRRLAGQSSYNEQFF. Written as DNA, the CDR3 is TGCGCCAGCACCCGGAGGCTAGCGGGACAGAGCTCCTACAATGAGCAGTTCTTC.

The sample holds many counts of this clonotype. The rearrangement uses TRBV27 and TRBJ2-2; unclear D gene. The CDR3 extends over 14 amino acids. CDR1 MNHEY and CDR2 SMNVEV come from the germline V gene (reference sequence). The germline V and J ends were trimmed by 2 bases and 3 bases, with 7 bases remaining between them. The CDR3 here is CASSLIADTGELFF. The CDR3 DNA is TGTGCCAGCAGTTTAATAGCAGACACCGGGGAGCTGTTTTTT.

V gene TRBV29-1 combines with J gene TRBJ2-1; 9 bases align to TRBD1. V dropped 3 bases and J dropped 9; count of bases not matched to a gene: 6. There are 13 residues in the CDR3. The germline V gene has CDR1 SQVTM and CDR2 ANQGSEA. The chain's CDR3 is CSVDRTGVGEQFF. The CDR3 DNA is TGCAGCGTTGACCGGACAGGGGTGGGTGAGCAGTTCTTC.

This clonotype was counted at least ten times. The chain carries TRBV4-2 and TRBJ1-1; D is possibly TRBD1 (5 bases). V was pared by 0 bases and J by 1 base, with 12 bases between. Germline CDR1 and CDR2: LGHNA and YNFKEQ. The CDR3 length is 16 residues. CDR3 sequence reads: CASSQDFGDRNTEAFF. The CDR3, as DNA: TGTGCCAGCAGCCAAGATTTCGGAGACAGGAACACTGAAGCTTTCTTT.

Concerning this clonotype: A read error likely explains this, since a far larger clone differs by one base. The chain joins TRBV2 to TRBJ2-5; 7 bases agree with TRBD1. Looked up from germline, CDR1 is SNHLY and CDR2 is FYNNEI. The CDR3 has 13 residues. The junction had 12 bases not matched to a gene; V was cut back by 6 bases and J by 11 bases. The CDR3 DNA follows: TGTGCCAGCAGCACGACAGGGTACAATGAGCAGTACTTC. As protein: CASSTTGYNEQYF.

This clonotype was observed many times. The V and J genes are TRBV29-1 and TRBJ1-1; weak D call: TRBD1 (5 bases). Germline loops: CDR1 SQVTM, CDR2 ANQGSEA. Trimming cost V 5 bases and J 1 base, with 8 bases left between them. CDR3 size: 12 residues. The CDR3 loop is CSVNRWNTEAFF. CDR3 coding DNA: TGCAGCGTTAACAGGTGGAACACTGAAGCTTTCTTT.

This clonotype was counted many times. The chain couples TRBV5-1 to TRBJ2-1; D perhaps matches TRBD2 (5 bases). Germline CDR1 SGHRS, CDR2 YFSETQ. The CDR3 loop spans 14 amino acids. Trimming removed 0 bases at V and 6 bases at J, with 10 bases between. The chain's CDR3 is CASSLAASRNEQFF. The DNA of the CDR3 is TGCGCCAGCAGCTTGGCGGCTAGCCGCAATGAGCAGTTCTTC.

The table lists this clonotype with many counts. The chain couples TRBV30 to TRBJ1-1, with a tentative D call TRBD1 (5 bases). Per the germline V gene, CDR1 is GTSNPN and CDR2 is SVGIG (reference sequence). The CDR3 is 13 amino acids. Trimming took 1 base from V and 6 from J, leaving 12 bases between them. CDR3 bases: TGTGCCTGGAGTGGGGGGGAAAAATCTGAAGCTTTCTTT. Protein product: CAWSGGEKSEAFF.

The table lists this clonotype with many counts. The chain uses TRBV6-2 or TRBV6-3 and TRBJ1-1; D perhaps matches TRBD1 (5 bases). The V and J ends lost 7 bases and 0 bases respectively, with 9 bases between them. CDR3 length equals 13 residues. Germline V gene lookup returns CDR1 MNHEY and CDR2 SVGEGT. The CDR3 is CASTQGLNTEAFF. The CDR3 DNA is TGTGCCAGCACCCAGGGCTTGAACACTGAAGCTTTCTTT.

This clonotype was recorded at least ten times. The CDR3, as DNA: TGCAGCGTTGGGGACCTCCAGGGGTCCTACGAGCAGTACTTC. Translating gives CSVGDLQGSYEQYF. The rearrangement links TRBV29-1 to TRBJ2-7; a possible D gene is TRBD1 (6 bases). The ends were cut back, 4 bases at V and 1 base at J, with 14 bases in the middle. CDR3 length: 14 residues. Germline-derived CDR1 and CDR2 are SQVTM and ANQGSEA.

CDR3 nucleotide sequence: TGCGCCAGCAGCCAAGCGCAGACGGTCGGTTACGAGCAGTACTTC. Translation: CASSQAQTVGYEQYF. The rearrangement joins TRBV4-3 to TRBJ2-7; D unclear. CDR3 length equals 15 residues. V lost 1 base, J lost 4 bases, and 14 bases lay in between. Germline V CDR1 and CDR2: LGHNA, YSLEER.

This clonotype was counted ten times or more. At one end, the junction sequence differs from germline, possibly due to a read error. The J gene is TRBJ2-7, the V gene TRBV6-1, with 14 nucleotides matching TRBD2. Germline V gene lookup returns CDR1 MNHNS and CDR2 SASEGT. This CDR3 has 17 amino acids. The CDR3 reads CASREDGTSGSNYEQYF. The CDR3 DNA reads as TGTGCCAGCAGGGAAGATGGGACTAGCGGGAGTAACTACGAGCAGTACTTC.

This clonotype came up many times. The CDR3 spells CASSQGRSNEQFF. CDR3 coding DNA: TGTGCCAGCAGCCAAGGCAGATCCAATGAGCAGTTCTTC. V is TRBV14 and J is TRBJ2-1, with no clear D. The CDR3 extends over 13 amino acids. Trimming cost V 1 base and J 6 bases, with 7 bases left between them. Germline V CDR1 and CDR2: SGHDN, FVKESK.

This clonotype was counted ten times or more. This chain joins TRBV29-1 and TRBJ2-1, with 15 bases lining up with TRBD2. The V gene's germline CDR1 is SQVTM and CDR2 ANQGSEA. V was pared by 5 bases and J by 0 bases, with 5 bases of the junction left unmatched. The CDR3 is 17 amino acids. CDR3 nucleotides: TGCAGCGTTCAAGGACTAGCGGGAGGGAGCTCCTACAATGAGCAGTTCTTC. Its protein product is CSVQGLAGGSSYNEQFF.

Note on this clonotype: It differs at one base from a far larger clone, so likely a read error. The gene calls are TRBV13 and TRBJ1-2; D call uncertain. V was clipped by 7 bases and J by 6 bases, with 15 bases between them. The length of the CDR3 is 13 residues. From germline, CDR1 is PRHDT and CDR2 FYEKMQ (reference sequence). CDR3 bases: TGTGCCAGCACCGGCCAGGAGGACCATGGCTACACCTTC. Translated: CASTGQEDHGYTF.

This clonotype has a handful of counts. The V call is TRBV28, the J call TRBJ2-5; no clear D gene. V was shortened by 3 bases and J by 1 base, with 12 bases between the two germline ends. This CDR3 has 15 amino acids. The V gene's germline CDR1 is MDHEN and CDR2 SYDVKM. The CDR3 DNA follows: TGTGCCAGCAGTTTCACCCTCCCTCGCCAAGAGACCCAGTACTTC. Encoded protein: CASSFTLPRQETQYF.

This clonotype was seen ten or more times. The chain recombines TRBV27 with TRBJ2-3; 9 bases fit TRBD1. The germline V gene has CDR1 MNHEY and CDR2 SMNVEV (reference sequence). V gave up 5 bases and J gave up 3 bases; unmatched junction bases: 6. The length of the CDR3 is 15 residues. The CDR3 nucleotides are TGTGCCAGCAGTCCCCGACAGGGGGAAACAGATACGCAGTATTTT. Amino acids: CASSPRQGETDTQYF.

The sample holds many counts of this clonotype. This chain uses TRBV18 with TRBJ2-1, with unresolved D. The CDR3 extends over 16 amino acids. V was cut by 2 bases and J by 2 bases, with 13 bases left in between. Germline CDR1 reads KGHSH; CDR2 reads LQKENI. In DNA, the CDR3 is TGTGCCAGCTCACCAGACACTCCCTTAACCTACAATGAGCAGTTCTTC. This encodes CASSPDTPLTYNEQFF.

The CDR3 DNA sequence: TGTGCCAGCAGCTTAGCGTCTAGCGGCTCCTACGAGCAGTACTTC. This gives the protein CASSLASSGSYEQYF. The chain couples TRBV7-2 to TRBJ2-7; 7 bases are a match to TRBD2. V was clipped by 0 bases and J by 0 bases; unmatched bases: 2. Germline values: CDR1 SGHTA, CDR2 FQGNSA. This CDR3 has 15 residues. The full variable domain, in which reference TRBV7-2 and TRBJ2-7 provide the parts outside the CDR3, is GAGVSQSPSNKVTEKGKDVELRCDPISGHTALYWYRQSLGQGLEFLIYFQGNSAPDKSGLPSDRFSAERTGGSVSTLTIQRTQQEDSAVYLCASSLASSGSYEQYFGPGTRLTVT.

This clonotype has at least ten counts. The chain carries TRBV27 and TRBJ2-1, with no clear D. Trimming took 4 bases from V and 6 from J, leaving 10 bases between them. The CDR3 covers 13 residues. Germline CDR1 is MNHEY and CDR2 is SMNVEV (reference sequence). The CDR3 is CASSWSRTNEQFF. For the CDR3, the DNA is TGTGCCAGCAGTTGGAGTCGCACCAATGAGCAGTTCTTC.

This clonotype was recorded at least ten times. J is TRBJ2-1 and V is TRBV4-2, with 9 bases identical to TRBD2. V shed 4 bases, J shed 8 bases, and the junction held 6 bases outside the gene matches. Germline values: CDR1 LGHNA, CDR2 YNFKEQ. CDR3 size: 14 residues. The CDR3 region is CASSPGLAPDEQFF. DNA of the CDR3: TGTGCCAGCAGCCCAGGACTAGCGCCCGATGAGCAGTTCTTC.

This clonotype was detected ten times or more. The J gene is TRBJ2-1, the V gene TRBV29-1, with D maybe TRBD1 (6 bases). Germline loops: CDR1 SQVTM, CDR2 ANQGSEA. Trimming cost V 1 base and J 4 bases, with 8 bases left between them. The CDR3 is 13 amino acids. The CDR3 coding sequence is TGCAGCGTTGAAGCGGACAGATACAATGAGCAGTTCTTC. It codes for CSVEADRYNEQFF.

This clonotype was seen at least ten times. The chain uses TRBV20-1 and TRBJ2-7, with 8 nucleotides matching TRBD2. The ends lost 6 bases at V and 2 bases at J; junction bases unmatched: 9. The CDR3 contains 14 residues. Germline V lookup: CDR1 DFQATT, CDR2 SNEGSKA (reference sequence). The CDR3: CSASLPRGAYEQYF. The DNA of the CDR3 is TGCAGTGCCTCCCTGCCGCGGGGGGCCTACGAGCAGTACTTC.

This clonotype was seen many times. V and J are TRBV2 and TRBJ2-3; 14 bases are shared with TRBD2. The CDR3 length is 18 residues. The V segment lost 3 bases and the J segment 2 bases; nucleotides outside the gene matches: 7. From germline, CDR1 is SNHLY and CDR2 FYNNEI. The CDR3: CASSDWGLAGDPTDTQYF. The CDR3 DNA sequence: TGTGCCAGCAGTGATTGGGGACTAGCGGGAGACCCCACAGATACGCAGTATTTT.

This clonotype occurred many times. J is TRBJ1-1 and V is TRBV7-3; D remains unclear. CDR3 length: 13 residues. V was cut by 3 bases and J by 2 bases, with 7 bases left in between. Germline V gene sequence: CDR1 SGHTA, CDR2 FQGTGA. CDR3 protein: CASSFGRNTEAFF. DNA of the CDR3: TGTGCCAGCAGCTTCGGGAGAAACACTGAAGCTTTCTTT.